The clone carrying this T cell receptor (beta chain) was counted only a few times. Its matching antigen is unknown. These data come from a study of T cells after yellow fever vaccination. Germline V gene sequence: CDR1 LGHDT, CDR2 YNNKEL (reference sequence). The CDR3 has 18 amino acids. V lost 1 base, J lost 0 bases, and 15 bases lay in between. TCRdb re-derived calls from the 5' RACE reads in MiXCR, one entry per CDR3 protein. Of about 300,000 distinct CDR3 sequences in the sample, about 6.9% are singletons; the top ten hold 15% to 20%. Study results and limitations: In post-booster samples, most primary-vaccination clones reappeared (approximately 96% CD4, 88% CD8). By day 5 rather than day 15, the secondary response had peaked, though it was weaker.

This TCR was sampled from a man between 18 and 29 years old who received the YFV17D yellow fever vaccine. The gene calls are TRBV3-1 and TRBJ2-2; D gene unclear. The sample was PBMCs, taken more than 35 days after the first yellow fever vaccination. CDR3 nucleotide sequence: TGTGCCAGCAGCCAAGCGATTACGGTGACCGCGAACACCGGGGAGCTGTTTTTT. Its protein is CASSQAITVTANTGELFF.